These 21 T cell receptor beta chains were sequenced from one sample in a study of cytomegalovirus exposure and HLA in healthy donors. The data were produced by immunoSEQ multiplex PCR, yet TCRdb's version contains in-frame clones alone and is incomplete. This table holds approximately 200,000 clones, roughly 84% found once. Sample: PBMCs. These receptors originate from a man between 18 and 29 years old in good health and CMV-seropositive.

This chain links TRBV19 with TRBJ2-1; 14 positions match TRBD2. This CDR3 has 17 residues. Germline V gene sequence: CDR1 LNHDA, CDR2 SQIVND (reference sequence). Trimming took 9 bases from V and 9 from J; bases not matched to a gene: 16. Written as DNA, the CDR3 is TGTGCCAGGCGCCCCCGGGTGGGACTAGCGGGAGTTGGTGAGCAGTTCTTC. It yields the protein CARRPRVGLAGVGEQFF. Filled out from reference TRBV19 and TRBJ2-1, the complete variable domain reads DGGITQSPKYLFRKEGQNVTLSCEQNLNHDAMYWYRQDPGQGLRLIYYSQIVNDFQKGDIAEGYSVSREKKESFPLTVTSAQKNPTAFYLCARRPRVGLAGVGEQFFGPGTRLTVL.

The chain recombines TRBV30 with TRBJ2-1; a weak D match, TRBD2 (5 bases). The CDR3 contains 12 residues. Trimming removed 3 bases from V and 9 bases from J, with 12 bases in between. Germline V lookup: CDR1 GTSNPN, CDR2 SVGIG (reference sequence). The CDR3 region is CAWSPAGGEQFF. CDR3 in DNA: TGTGCCTGGAGCCCCGCGGGTGGTGAGCAGTTCTTC.

This clone was counted a single time. The chain uses TRBV7-9 and TRBJ2-1; TRBD2 agrees at 9 bases. V shed 4 bases, J shed 2 bases, and the junction held 6 bases outside the gene matches. Germline-derived CDR1 and CDR2 are SEHNR and FQNEAQ (reference sequence). The CDR3 runs to 16 residues. CDR3 sequence: CASSSLAGEPYNEQFF. CDR3 DNA: TGTGCCAGCAGCTCCTTAGCGGGAGAGCCCTACAATGAGCAGTTCTTC.

The gene calls are TRBV7-2 and TRBJ2-1; D gene uncertain. The V gene lost 2 bases and the J gene lost 7 bases, with 9 bases spanning the gap. The CDR3 has 13 amino acids. CDR1 is SGHTA, CDR2 FQGNSA, per germline. The CDR3 is CASSLPETNEQFF. CDR3 bases: TGTGCCAGCAGCTTACCGGAGACTAATGAGCAGTTCTTC.

V is TRBV15 and J is TRBJ1-4; the match to TRBD1 covers 7 bases. Germline CDR1 LNHNV, CDR2 YYDKDF (reference sequence). Losses at the gene ends were 2 bases for V and 5 bases for J; bases not matched to a gene: 8. CDR3 size: 16 residues. The CDR3 protein is CATSRTPGQQNEKLFF. The DNA for the CDR3 is TGTGCCACCAGCAGAACACCGGGACAGCAGAATGAAAAACTGTTTTTT.

This clone showed up just a few times. V gene TRBV29-1 combines with J gene TRBJ1-2; 8 bases are shared with TRBD1. V was clipped by 3 bases and J by 8 bases; unmatched bases: 8. Germline V CDR1 and CDR2: SQVTM, ANQGSEA. There are 13 residues in the CDR3. CDR3 region: CSVEGAGGRGYTF. CDR3 DNA sequence: TGCAGCGTTGAGGGGGCAGGGGGCCGGGGCTACACCTTC.

The chain couples TRBV11-3 to TRBJ1-1; 7 bases agree with TRBD1. CDR1 and CDR2 from the germline V gene are SGHNT and YENEEA. Trimming removed 2 bases from V and 3 bases from J; junction bases left unmatched: 0. This CDR3 contains 13 residues. The CDR3 DNA is TGTGCCAGCAGCTTACAGGGGGACACTGAAGCTTTCTTT. This translates into CASSLQGDTEAFF.

The gene calls are TRBV27 and TRBJ1-2; 9 bases match TRBD1. CDR3 length: 16 residues. The ends lost 5 bases at V and 3 bases at J; junction bases unmatched: 10. The germline CDR1 and CDR2 sequences are MNHEY and SMNVEV (reference sequence). The CDR3 region is CASSPGQGMMDYGYTF. CDR3 nucleotide sequence: TGTGCCAGCAGTCCCGGACAGGGGATGATGGACTATGGCTACACCTTC.

This rearrangement joins TRBV30 to TRBJ1-2; D is undetermined. With 4 bases removed from V and 2 bases from J, the gap between germline ends came to 14 bases. The CDR3 contains 14 residues. Germline V gene sequence: CDR1 GTSNPN, CDR2 SVGIG (reference sequence). The CDR3 DNA reads TGTGCCTGGACAGAGGGCAGGCTGAACTATGGCTACACCTTC. As protein: CAWTEGRLNYGYTF.

The V call is TRBV29-1, the J call TRBJ1-1; 9 positions match TRBD1. Losses at the gene ends were 4 bases for V and 3 bases for J; bases not matched to a gene: 3. The length of the CDR3 is 13 residues. Germline CDR1 reads SQVTM; CDR2 reads ANQGSEA. In DNA form, the CDR3 reads TGCAGCGTTGCCCGGGACAGGGACACTGAAGCTTTCTTT. Residues: CSVARDRDTEAFF.

This chain joins TRBV4-1 and TRBJ1-2; D call uncertain. CDR3 length: 15 residues. CDR1 and CDR2 (germline): MGHRA, YSYEKL. Trimming took 2 bases from V and 5 from J, leaving 15 bases between them. The CDR3 bases are TGCGCCAGCAGCCAAAGTTCCACTCCGGGGTATGGCTACACCTTC. Encoded protein: CASSQSSTPGYGYTF.

This chain connects TRBV6-1 to TRBJ1-1; no clear D gene. In germline, CDR1 is MNHNS, CDR2 SASEGT. The CDR3 is made up of 13 amino acids. The ends were cut back, 7 bases at V and 1 base at J, with 10 bases in the middle. The chain's CDR3 is CASTGRRNTEAFF. CDR3 DNA sequence: TGTGCCAGCACTGGCAGGCGGAACACTGAAGCTTTCTTT.

The CDR3 DNA sequence: TGCGCCAGCAGCCAAGGAGTAGGGAACAGGGCCTACGAGCAGTACTTC. This encodes CASSQGVGNRAYEQYF. The chain couples TRBV4-1 to TRBJ2-7; D might be TRBD1 (6 bases). Trimming took 1 base from V and 2 from J, leaving 15 bases between them. Germline V CDR1 and CDR2: MGHRA, YSYEKL. The CDR3 contains 16 residues.

This clone was picked up a small number of times. The rearrangement links TRBV27 to TRBJ2-7; 10 positions agree with TRBD2. Trimming took 0 bases from V and 2 from J; bases not matched to a gene: 4. The CDR3 length is 16 residues. Germline CDR1 is MNHEY and CDR2 is SMNVEV (reference sequence). The CDR3 sequence is CASSLSGLAATYEQYF. CDR3 sequence (DNA): TGTGCCAGCAGTTTATCCGGACTAGCGGCGACCTACGAGCAGTACTTC.

The chain couples TRBV28 to TRBJ2-3, with 10 bases matching TRBD2. V dropped 5 bases and J dropped 3; count of bases not matched to a gene: 8. This CDR3 has 16 amino acids. Germline values: CDR1 MDHEN, CDR2 SYDVKM. The CDR3 DNA is TGTGCCAGCAGTACTCTAGCGGGAGTGGGGACAGATACGCAGTATTTT. This encodes CASSTLAGVGTDTQYF.

The chain links TRBV7-8 to TRBJ2-5, with 10 bases that match TRBD2. This CDR3 is 16 amino acids long. The V segment lost 2 bases and the J segment 3 bases; nucleotides outside the gene matches: 6. The V gene's germline CDR1 is SGHVS and CDR2 FQNEAQ. As DNA, the CDR3 is TGTGCCAGCAGCTTAAGGTTTCTAGCGGGAGAAGAGACCCAGTACTTC. Its protein is CASSLRFLAGEETQYF. Supplemented by reference TRBV7-8 and TRBJ2-5, the full variable domain reads GAGVSQSPRYKVAKRGQDVALRCDPISGHVSLFWYQQALGQGPEFLTYFQNEAQLDKSGLPSDRFFAERPEGSVSTLKIQRTQQEDSAVYLCASSLRFLAGEETQYFGPGTRLLVL.

The rearrangement uses TRBV6-1 and TRBJ1-1; possibly TRBD1 for D (5 bases). Germline V gene lookup returns CDR1 MNHNS and CDR2 SASEGT. Trimming removed 5 bases at V and 6 bases at J, with 13 bases between. CDR3 length: 13 residues. The CDR3 DNA is TGTGCCAGCAGTCCGGAGGGGCTCGCTGAAGCTTTCTTT. Protein product: CASSPEGLAEAFF.

The chain carries TRBV6-5 and TRBJ2-1; maybe TRBD1 (6 bases). With 5 bases removed from V and 9 bases from J, the gap between germline ends came to 11 bases. The CDR3 covers 12 residues. The germline gives CDR1 MNHEY, CDR2 SVGAGI. The CDR3 region is CASSTPRGEQFF. Written as DNA, the CDR3 is TGTGCCAGCAGTACCCCCAGGGGTGAGCAGTTCTTC.

CDR3: CASMGQSAFYTQYF. The CDR3 region has the DNA TGTGCCAGCATGGGACAGTCGGCGTTCTATACGCAGTATTTT. The genes are TRBV6-1 and TRBJ2-3, with 7 bases matching TRBD1. CDR1 is MNHNS, CDR2 SASEGT, per germline. The CDR3 length is 14 residues. The ends lost 7 bases at V and 7 bases at J; junction bases unmatched: 11.

The chain couples TRBV18 to TRBJ2-2; 11 bases line up with TRBD2. V was pared by 4 bases and J by 2 bases, with 3 bases of the junction left unmatched. The V gene's germline CDR1 is KGHSH and CDR2 LQKENI. This CDR3 is 16 amino acids long. CDR3 sequence: CASSRTSGHNTGELFF. The CDR3, as DNA: TGTGCCAGCTCACGGACTAGCGGGCATAACACCGGGGAGCTGTTTTTT.

The gene calls are TRBV14 and TRBJ2-7, with D tentatively TRBD1 (5 bases). V shed 0 bases and J shed 2 bases, with 20 bases lying between them. Germline CDR1 is SGHDN and CDR2 is FVKESK. The CDR3 totals 18 residues. CDR3 region: CASSQDDPRTRRTYEQYF. The DNA for the CDR3 is TGTGCCAGCAGCCAAGATGATCCGAGGACAAGAAGGACCTACGAGCAGTACTTC.